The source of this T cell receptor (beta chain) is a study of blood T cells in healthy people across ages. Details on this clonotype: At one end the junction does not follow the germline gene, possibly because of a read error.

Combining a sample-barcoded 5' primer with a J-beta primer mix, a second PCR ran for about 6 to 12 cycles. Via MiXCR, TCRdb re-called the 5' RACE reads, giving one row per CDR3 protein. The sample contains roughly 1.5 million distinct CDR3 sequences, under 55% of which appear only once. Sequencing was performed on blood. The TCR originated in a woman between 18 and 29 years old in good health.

The chain's CDR3 is CNVAVGDSNEQYF. The CDR3 bases are TGCAACGTTGCTGTCGGGGACTCCAATGAGCAGTACTTC. The chain carries TRBV29-1 and TRBJ2-7, with D perhaps matching TRBD2 (6 bases). Germline CDR1 and CDR2: SQVTM and ANQGSEA. The CDR3 is 13 amino acids.